These 30 T cell receptor beta chains share one sample of origin, sequenced in a study of response to subunit inactivated influenza vaccine. TCRdb reanalysed the RT-PCR reads using MiXCR and keeps one entry per CDR3 protein. The sample includes around 580,000 distinct CDR3 sequences, approximately 12% seen only once; the top ten take about 9.4%. Specimen: PBMCs from blood, collected on the day of vaccination. These TCRs come from a man between 45 and 60 years old who received an inactivated influenza vaccine.

The J gene is TRBJ1-6, the V gene TRBV12-3 or TRBV12-4, with 8 nucleotides matching TRBD1. V trimming: 6 bases; J trimming: 6 bases; junction bases outside the gene matches: 4. The CDR3 is 14 amino acids. The CDR3 is CASRDRVGNSPLHF. The CDR3 DNA follows: TGTGCCAGCAGGGACAGGGTCGGTAATTCACCCCTCCACTTT.

The gene calls are TRBV7-2 and TRBJ2-2, with a tentative D call TRBD1 (5 bases). Deletions cut 2 bases from V and 5 bases from J, with 12 bases between. Germline V gene lookup returns CDR1 SGHTA and CDR2 FQGNSA. The CDR3 runs to 15 residues. In DNA, the CDR3 is TGTGCCAGCAGCTTACCCGGAAGGGGAACCGGGGAGCTGTTTTTT. It encodes CASSLPGRGTGELFF. Based on the CDR3 plus reference TRBV7-2 and TRBJ2-2, the full variable domain is GAGVSQSPSNKVTEKGKDVELRCDPISGHTALYWYRQSLGQGLEFLIYFQGNSAPDKSGLPSDRFSAERTGGSVSTLTIQRTQQEDSAVYLCASSLPGRGTGELFFGEGSRLTVL.

At least ten counts were recorded for this clonotype. This sequence joins TRBV28 and TRBJ1-2; D possibly corresponds to TRBD1 (5 bases). The germline gives CDR1 MDHEN, CDR2 SYDVKM. This CDR3 spans 16 amino acids. Trimming took off 3 bases at V and 8 bases at J, with 22 bases between the two ends. The CDR3 region is CASSFSQGRGWGGYTF. DNA of the CDR3: TGTGCCAGCAGTTTTTCCCAGGGACGAGGTTGGGGCGGCTACACCTTC.

A few counts support this clonotype. J is TRBJ1-1 and V is TRBV20-1; D unresolved. The germline V and J ends were trimmed by 5 bases and 2 bases, with 6 bases remaining between them. The CDR3 runs to 11 residues. Germline V lookup: CDR1 DFQATT, CDR2 SNEGSKA (reference sequence). CDR3 nucleotide sequence: TGCAGTGCTTATTTTAACACTGAAGCTTTCTTT. Amino acids: CSAYFNTEAFF.

This clonotype was recorded at least ten times. The chain combines TRBV4-2 with TRBJ1-4; D possibly corresponds to TRBD1 (6 bases). This CDR3 contains 16 residues. V was clipped by 4 bases and J by 0 bases, with 12 bases between them. Germline V gene lookup returns CDR1 LGHNA and CDR2 YNFKEQ. The CDR3 loop is CASSPLDSSTNEKLFF. The CDR3 DNA follows: TGTGCCAGCAGCCCCCTGGACAGCTCAACTAATGAAAAACTGTTTTTT.

V is TRBV29-1 and J is TRBJ2-5; tentative D call: TRBD1 (6 bases). The CDR3 contains 15 residues. Germline V lookup: CDR1 SQVTM, CDR2 ANQGSEA. V was pared by 2 bases and J by 5 bases, with 18 bases between. Here the CDR3 reads CSVERHGGAEETQYF. The CDR3 DNA reads TGCAGCGTTGAACGTCATGGGGGCGCGGAGGAGACCCAGTACTTC.

V usage is TRBV10-3 and J usage is TRBJ2-3; either TRBD1 or TRBD2 may fit D (5 bases each). This CDR3 has 17 residues. The V gene's germline CDR1 is ENHRY and CDR2 SYGVKD. The V end lost 4 bases, the J end lost 1 base, and 18 bases lay between the germline ends. CDR3 sequence: CAISGLGRTQRTDTQYF. Here the CDR3 DNA reads TGTGCCATCAGTGGCCTGGGACGGACCCAGCGCACAGATACGCAGTATTTT.

The chain links TRBV10-3 to TRBJ2-1; TRBD1 or TRBD2 may be the D gene (5 bases each). Trimming removed 2 bases at V and 0 bases at J, with 8 bases between. Germline assignment: CDR1 ENHRY and CDR2 SYGVKD. This CDR3 is built from 15 residues. The CDR3 nucleotides read TGTGCCATCAGTGAGCCTGGGGGCTCCTACAATGAGCAGTTCTTC. Protein sequence: CAISEPGGSYNEQFF.

This clonotype was found a few times. This chain connects TRBV15 to TRBJ2-7; TRBD1 aligns across 10 bases. In germline, CDR1 is LNHNV, CDR2 YYDKDF (reference sequence). The CDR3 consists of 15 residues. With V trimmed by 7 bases and J by 7 bases, 13 bases remained unmatched. CDR3 DNA: TGTGCCACCAAGAGCCGGGACAGGGGTGAGGGGGAGCAGTACTTC. Its protein product is CATKSRDRGEGEQYF. Based on the CDR3 plus reference TRBV15 and TRBJ2-7, the full variable domain is DAMVIQNPRYQVTQFGKPVTLSCSQTLNHNVMYWYQQKSSQAPKLLFHYYDKDFNNEADTPDNFQSRRPNTSFCFLDIRSPGLGDTAMYLCATKSRDRGEGEQYFGPGTRLTVT.

V usage is TRBV20-1 and J usage is TRBJ2-7; D is possibly TRBD2 (6 bases). The CDR3 contains 13 residues. V lost 3 bases to trimming and J lost 4 bases, with 13 bases between them. Per germline, CDR1 DFQATT and CDR2 SNEGSKA (reference sequence). The CDR3 sequence is CSASNTEGYEQYF. Here the CDR3 DNA reads TGCAGTGCTAGTAACACGGAGGGTTACGAGCAGTACTTC.

The sample holds a few counts of this clonotype. The J gene is TRBJ2-2, the V gene TRBV3-1, with D perhaps TRBD1 or TRBD2 (6 bases each). V dropped 11 bases and J dropped 2 bases, with 12 bases sitting between them. CDR1 and CDR2 from the germline V gene are LGHDT and YNNKEL (reference sequence). This CDR3 comprises 13 residues. The CDR3 region has the DNA TGTGCCGCAAGGGGGGTAAACACCGGGGAGCTGTTTTTT. It codes for CAARGVNTGELFF.

This clonotype was counted a few times. This chain links TRBV20-1 with TRBJ2-3, with D maybe TRBD2 (6 bases). CDR1 is DFQATT and CDR2 is SNEGSKA in the germline V gene (reference sequence). This CDR3 is built from 14 residues. Trimming shortened V by 0 bases and J by 0 bases, and 7 bases separated the two germline ends. This chain's CDR3 is CSARDSGSTDTQYF. DNA of the CDR3: TGCAGTGCTAGAGATAGCGGCAGCACAGATACGCAGTATTTT.

This clonotype came up many times. The rearrangement joins TRBV9 to TRBJ2-6; unclear D gene. This CDR3 spans 13 amino acids. V lost 3 bases and J lost 1, with 2 bases in between. CDR1 and CDR2 (germline): SGDLS, YYNGEE. The CDR3 DNA is TGTGCCAGCAGCGCATCTGGGGCCAACGTCCTGACTTTC. Its translation: CASSASGANVLTF. The complete variable domain, with remaining parts taken from reference TRBV9 and TRBJ2-6, reads DSGVTQTPKHLITATGQRVTLRCSPRSGDLSVYWYQQSLDQGLQFLIQYYNGEERAKGNILERFSAQQFPDLHSELNLSSLELGDSALYFCASSASGANVLTFGAGSRLTVL.

This clonotype was detected a few times. The chain links TRBV3-1 to TRBJ2-3; 10 nucleotides match TRBD1. V gave up 10 bases and J gave up 4 bases; unmatched junction bases: 11. Germline loops: CDR1 LGHDT, CDR2 YNNKEL (reference sequence). The length of the CDR3 is 15 residues. The CDR3 reads CATTTSTGGPDTQYF. CDR3 DNA: TGTGCCACCACAACTTCGACAGGGGGCCCAGATACGCAGTATTTT.

This clonotype has only a few counts. The rearrangement uses TRBV9 and TRBJ1-1; D remains unclear. CDR1 is SGDLS, CDR2 YYNGEE, per germline. CDR3 size: 14 residues. With 3 bases removed from V and 3 bases from J, the gap between germline ends came to 12 bases. The chain's CDR3 is CASSGGSVDTEAFF. CDR3 coding DNA: TGTGCCAGCAGCGGGGGAAGTGTGGACACTGAAGCTTTCTTT. The full variable domain, in which reference TRBV9 and TRBJ1-1 provide the parts outside the CDR3, is DSGVTQTPKHLITATGQRVTLRCSPRSGDLSVYWYQQSLDQGLQFLIQYYNGEERAKGNILERFSAQQFPDLHSELNLSSLELGDSALYFCASSGGSVDTEAFFGQGTRLTVV.

V and J are TRBV5-5 and TRBJ2-3, with D hard to call. V was cut by 4 bases and J by 5 bases, with 14 bases left in between. Germline V gene sequence: CDR1 SGHKS, CDR2 YYEKEE (reference sequence). The CDR3 consists of 14 residues. CDR3 sequence: CASSSAQRGDTQYF. CDR3 sequence (DNA): TGTGCCAGCAGCAGTGCCCAACGTGGAGATACGCAGTATTTT.

The chain joins TRBV4-1 to TRBJ2-5, with D perhaps TRBD1 (5 bases). This CDR3 region has 14 residues. Trimming stripped 2 bases from V and 2 bases from J, with 9 bases between. CDR1 and CDR2 (germline): MGHRA, YSYEKL. CDR3 sequence reads: CASSQTTAQETQYF. The CDR3 coding sequence is TGCGCCAGCAGCCAAACGACAGCGCAAGAGACCCAGTACTTC.

This clonotype was picked up a small number of times. This chain joins TRBV19 and TRBJ2-7; D unclear. The CDR3 length is 15 residues. Between the trimmed V and J ends, which lost 6 bases and 3 bases, there was a span of 18 bases. The germline CDR1 and CDR2 sequences are LNHDA and SQIVND (reference sequence). The CDR3 DNA is TGTGCCAGTAGCCCCACCCGGTTGGTGGTCTACGAGCAGTACTTC. Translation gives CASSPTRLVVYEQYF.

The rearrangement joins TRBV14 to TRBJ1-6, with D hard to call. The CDR3 length is 14 residues. Trimming cost V 0 bases and J 10 bases, with 10 bases left between them. Germline CDR1 is SGHDN and CDR2 is FVKESK. Here the CDR3 DNA reads TGTGCCAGCAGCCAAGAAACCTCGATCTCACCCCTCCACTTT. It encodes CASSQETSISPLHF.

There are a few counts of this clonotype. The CDR3 region is CASSTGTSDYGGYTF. The CDR3 DNA reads as TGTGCCAGCAGCACAGGAACTTCGGATTACGGCGGCTACACCTTC. The rearrangement links TRBV5-6 to TRBJ1-2, with TRBD1 as a possible D gene (5 bases). Germline V gives CDR1 SGHDT, CDR2 YYEEEE. Deletions cut 4 bases from V and 8 bases from J, with 21 bases between. CDR3 size: 15 residues.

This rearrangement joins TRBV7-9 to TRBJ2-5; TRBD1 aligns across 7 bases. This CDR3 spans 16 amino acids. Germline V CDR1 and CDR2: SEHNR, FQNEAQ (reference sequence). J was trimmed by 2 bases and V by 5 bases; bases with no gene match: 11. The CDR3 nucleotides read TGTGCCAGCAGCGTACGACAGGGTGAAGGGCAAGAGACCCAGTACTTC. This codes for CASSVRQGEGQETQYF.

This clonotype was recorded many times. The rearrangement links TRBV6-6 to TRBJ2-1; D gene uncertain. Germline-derived CDR1 and CDR2 are MNHNY and SVGAGI (reference sequence). V dropped 2 bases and J dropped 6 bases, with 5 bases sitting between them. This CDR3 region has 12 residues. DNA for the CDR3: TGTGCCAGCAGTTACCCCCTCAATGAGCAGTTCTTC. As protein: CASSYPLNEQFF.

To note about this clonotype: A much larger clone lies one base from this, so it may be a read error. The gene calls are TRBV5-1 and TRBJ2-5; D gene unclear. Germline CDR1 SGHRS, CDR2 YFSETQ. CDR3 length: 15 amino acids. In DNA, the CDR3 is TGCGCCAGCAGCTTGGAAGGACGGAGCACGGAGACCCAGGACTTC. Protein product: CASSLEGRSTETQDF. Full variable domain (rest looked up from reference TRBV5-1 and TRBJ2-5): KAGVTQTPRYLIKTRGQQVTLSCSPISGHRSVSWYQQTPGQGLQFLFEYFSETQRNKGNFPGRFSGRQFSNSRSEMNVSTLELGDSALYLCASSLEGRSTETQDFGPGTRLLVL.

The rearrangement joins TRBV3-1 to TRBJ2-7; D gene unclear. V shed 6 bases and J shed 0 bases, with 15 bases lying between them. The CDR3 spans 15 residues. Germline V CDR1 and CDR2: LGHDT, YNNKEL (reference sequence). The chain's CDR3 is CASRAWAASSYEQYF. The CDR3, as DNA: TGTGCCAGCAGGGCCTGGGCCGCGAGCTCCTACGAGCAGTACTTC.

This clonotype was found many times. V gene TRBV4-1 combines with J gene TRBJ2-1; TRBD2 aligns across 8 bases. This CDR3 comprises 17 residues. With 2 bases clipped from V and 3 bases from J, the junction kept 9 bases outside the gene matches. Germline CDR1 MGHRA, CDR2 YSYEKL. CDR3 in amino acids: CASSQSIGTSDYNEQFF. The CDR3 DNA sequence: TGCGCCAGCAGCCAATCGATAGGGACTAGTGACTACAATGAGCAGTTCTTC.

This clonotype has more than one count but fewer than ten. This chain's CDR3 is CASSVGREAFF. Written as DNA, the CDR3 is TGTGCCAGCAGTGTCGGCAGAGAAGCTTTCTTT. J is TRBJ1-1 and V is TRBV6-6, with unresolved D. V lost 5 bases and J lost 8, with 9 bases in between. Germline V gives CDR1 MNHNY, CDR2 SVGAGI (reference sequence). CDR3 length: 11 amino acids.

The rearrangement links TRBV27 to TRBJ2-6; 9 bases are a match to TRBD1. This CDR3 region has 17 residues. Germline V gives CDR1 MNHEY, CDR2 SMNVEV (reference sequence). V shed 5 bases and J 4 bases; nucleotides not matched to a gene: 9. The CDR3 reads CASSTTGGLGGANVLTF. In DNA form, the CDR3 reads TGTGCCAGCAGTACCACAGGGGGCTTGGGAGGGGCCAACGTCCTGACTTTC.

This clonotype came up a few times. The genes are TRBV30 and TRBJ2-1, with 13 bases aligning to TRBD2. Trimming at V came to 1 base and at J to 7 bases, leaving 4 bases not matched to a gene. This CDR3 has 15 residues. The germline CDR1 and CDR2 sequences are GTSNPN and SVGIG (reference sequence). The CDR3 is CAWSELAGGVNEQFF. CDR3 DNA sequence: TGTGCCTGGAGTGAACTAGCGGGGGGGGTAAATGAGCAGTTCTTC.

The chain's CDR3 is CSASLLEYGEQFF. The CDR3 DNA is TGCAGTGCTAGTCTTCTAGAGTACGGTGAGCAGTTCTTC. The J gene is TRBJ2-1, the V gene TRBV20-1; D is uncertain. Trimming shortened V by 3 bases and J by 9 bases, and 15 bases separated the two germline ends. Germline values: CDR1 DFQATT, CDR2 SNEGSKA (reference sequence). This CDR3 is built from 13 residues.

V usage is TRBV9 and J usage is TRBJ1-1, with D possibly being TRBD1 (5 bases). Trimming took 1 base from V and 1 from J, leaving 8 bases between them. Germline V gives CDR1 SGDLS, CDR2 YYNGEE. The CDR3 loop spans 14 amino acids. CDR3 amino acids: CASSVSGTNTEAFF. The CDR3, as DNA: TGTGCCAGCAGCGTATCCGGGACGAACACTGAAGCTTTCTTT.